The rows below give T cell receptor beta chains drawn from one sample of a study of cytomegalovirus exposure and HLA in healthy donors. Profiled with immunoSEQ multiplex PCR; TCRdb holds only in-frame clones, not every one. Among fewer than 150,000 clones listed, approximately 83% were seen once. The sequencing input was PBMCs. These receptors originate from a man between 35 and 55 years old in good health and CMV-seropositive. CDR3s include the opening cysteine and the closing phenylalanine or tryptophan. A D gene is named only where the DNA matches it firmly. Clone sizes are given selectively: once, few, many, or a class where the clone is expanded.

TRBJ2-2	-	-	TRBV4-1	TGCGCCAGCAGCCAAACTAGATCCACCGGGGAGCTGTTTTTT	CASSQTRSTGELFF
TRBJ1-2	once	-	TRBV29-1	TGCAGCGTTGAACAGGGTTCCAGTGGCTACACCTTC	CSVEQGSSGYTF
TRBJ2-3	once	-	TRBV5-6	TGTGCCAGCAGCACGAGGGACACAGATACGCAGTATTTT	CASSTRDTDTQYF
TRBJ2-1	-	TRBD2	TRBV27	TGTGCCAGCAGTTTGGGACTAGCGGACAATGAGCAGTTCTTC	CASSLGLADNEQFF
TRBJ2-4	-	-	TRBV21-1	TGTGCCAGCAGCAAAGCTATTAGGGACAGCGAAAACATTCAGTACTTC	CASSKAIRDSENIQYF
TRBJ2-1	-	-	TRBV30	TGTGCCTGGAGTTCTCCCCCCCAGGGGCAGTTCTTC	CAWSSPPQGQFF
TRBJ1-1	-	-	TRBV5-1	TGCGCCAGCAGCTTGCGAGGTAACACTGAAGCTTTCTTT	CASSLRGNTEAFF
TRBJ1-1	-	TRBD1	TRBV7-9	TGTGCCAGCAGCCCCGACAGGGTAAGCACTGAAGCTTTCTTT	CASSPDRVSTEAFF
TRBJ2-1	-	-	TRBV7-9	TGTGCCAGCAGCTTTCTTCCTAGCAATGAGCAGTTCTTC	CASSFLPSNEQFF
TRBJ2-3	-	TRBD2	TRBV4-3	TGCGCCAGCAGCCCCGTCGGGGGGGGGCCCACAGATACGCAGTATTTT	CASSPVGGGPTDTQYF
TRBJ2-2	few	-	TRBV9	TGTGCCAGCAGCGTAGCTAGGGGTTCCGGGGAGCTGTTTTTT	CASSVARGSGELFF
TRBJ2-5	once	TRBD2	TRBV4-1	TGCGCCAGCAGCTCCCCCGAACTAGCGGGGTCTGAGGCCCAGTACTTC	CASSSPELAGSEAQYF
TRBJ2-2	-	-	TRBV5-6	TGTGCCAGCAGCACCCAAGGGAGACCTAACACCGGGGAGCTGTTTTTT	CASSTQGRPNTGELFF
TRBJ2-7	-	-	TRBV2	TGTGCCAGCTGCCCTAGACAGAACTACGAGCAGTACTTC	CASCPRQNYEQYF
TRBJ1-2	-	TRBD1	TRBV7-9	TGTGCCAGCAGCCGAGATTCGGGACAGCCAGGGTATGGCTACACCTTC	CASSRDSGQPGYGYTF
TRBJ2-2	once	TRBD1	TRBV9	TGTGCCAGCAGCGGGACAGGGCCATACACCGGGGAGCTGTTTTTT	CASSGTGPYTGELFF